These 14 T cell receptor beta chains originate from one sample sequenced in a study of post-analysis software for immune sequencing data. Their target antigens are unknown. Study-wide results and caveats: Controls had lower frequencies than patients of roughly five TRBV segments, which included TRBV5-6, TRBV5-1 and TRBV20-1.

Researchers reported that TCR beta cDNA libraries carried unique molecular identifiers. TCRdb fed the PCR reads into MiXCR, producing one record per CDR3 protein. The table records hundreds of thousands of distinct CDR3 sequences, roughly three fifths of them present only once. Sequenced: blood. These receptors were taken from a girl aged 2 to 9 with multiple sclerosis.

J is TRBJ2-3 and V is TRBV5-6; D gene uncertain. Trimming pared 4 bases from V and 1 base from J, leaving 7 bases between. Per germline, CDR1 SGHDT and CDR2 YYEEEE. The CDR3 is made up of 13 amino acids. Here the CDR3 reads CASSNQGTDTQYF. The CDR3 DNA reads as TGTGCCAGCAGCAACCAAGGCACAGATACGCAGTATTTT.

This clonotype was recorded a few times. The chain links TRBV7-2 to TRBJ2-5, with 14 bases lining up with TRBD2. The CDR3 length is 16 residues. With 5 bases clipped from V and 5 bases from J, the junction kept 7 bases outside the gene matches. Germline CDR1 is SGHTA and CDR2 is FQGNSA. CDR3 amino acids: CASSPRTSGRLETQYF. CDR3 nucleotide sequence: TGTGCCAGCAGCCCGAGGACTAGCGGGAGGCTTGAGACCCAGTACTTC.

The rearrangement uses TRBV7-7 and TRBJ2-1, with D possibly being TRBD1 (6 bases). The CDR3 is 13 amino acids. Germline CDR1 SSHAT, CDR2 FNYEAQ (reference sequence). V lost 4 bases and J 8 bases, leaving 12 bases between the germline ends. The CDR3 coding sequence is TGTGCCAGCAGCTCCGAACAGGGCTATGAGCAGTTCTTC. It yields the protein CASSSEQGYEQFF.

This sequence joins TRBV4-2 and TRBJ2-1; D remains unclear. This CDR3 is built from 13 residues. V lost 4 bases and J lost 7, with 11 bases in between. The V gene's germline CDR1 is LGHNA and CDR2 YNFKEQ. The CDR3 DNA is TGTGCCAGCAGCCTTCAAGGGAAAAATGAGCAGTTCTTC. It encodes CASSLQGKNEQFF.

This clonotype was counted a few times. This chain links TRBV6-5 with TRBJ1-2; D gene ambiguous. CDR3 length equals 11 residues. Deletions cut 7 bases from V and 8 bases from J, with 11 bases between. Looked up from germline, CDR1 is MNHEY and CDR2 is SVGAGI. The CDR3 loop is CASIGVWGYTF. The CDR3 DNA reads as TGTGCCAGCATCGGGGTATGGGGCTACACCTTC.

This chain uses TRBV6-5 with TRBJ1-5, with D unresolved. This CDR3 has 14 amino acids. In germline, CDR1 is MNHEY, CDR2 SVGAGI. V lost 0 bases and J 6 bases, leaving 9 bases between the germline ends. The CDR3 DNA reads TGTGCCAGCAGTTACTCGACTACGGGTCAGCCCCAGCATTTT. Translated, it gives CASSYSTTGQPQHF.

This clonotype turned up a few times. V usage is TRBV29-1 and J usage is TRBJ1-5; D might be TRBD1 (6 bases). Germline V CDR1 and CDR2: SQVTM, ANQGSEA. The CDR3 has 13 residues. Deletions cut 1 base from V and 5 bases from J, with 9 bases between. CDR3 DNA: TGCAGCGTTGAAGGGGGGGCCGATCAGCCCCAGCATTTT. Its translation is CSVEGGADQPQHF.

The V and J genes are TRBV7-9 and TRBJ1-2; possible D gene TRBD1, 6 bases. There are 15 residues in the CDR3. V lost 4 bases and J lost 6, with 18 bases in between. Per germline, CDR1 SEHNR and CDR2 FQNEAQ (reference sequence). The CDR3 protein is CASSYGGTKVDGYTF. For the CDR3, the DNA is TGTGCCAGCAGCTATGGAGGGACAAAGGTTGATGGCTACACCTTC.

The genes are TRBV29-1 and TRBJ2-1; 11 bases agree with TRBD2. Trimming removed 6 bases from V and 9 bases from J; junction bases left unmatched: 13. The CDR3 is made up of 15 amino acids. The germline V gene has CDR1 SQVTM and CDR2 ANQGSEA. The CDR3: CSVTPVAGGPSEQFF. In DNA, the CDR3 is TGCAGCGTGACCCCCGTAGCGGGGGGGCCAAGTGAGCAGTTCTTC.

This sequence joins TRBV6-1 and TRBJ2-3, with D perhaps assigned TRBD1 or TRBD2 (5 bases each). V lost 10 bases and J 3 bases, leaving 20 bases between the germline ends. Germline-derived CDR1 and CDR2 are MNHNS and SASEGT. The CDR3 runs 15 residues. The CDR3 DNA sequence: TGTGCCATCGGAGAGGGACGCCGCCTGACAGATACGCAGTATTTT. Residues: CAIGEGRRLTDTQYF.

The chain carries TRBV7-6 and TRBJ1-1, with 7 positions matching TRBD1. Germline V lookup: CDR1 SGHVS, CDR2 FNYEAQ. J gave up 1 base and V 1 base, and 3 bases lay outside the gene matches. The CDR3 contains 15 residues. CDR3 loop: CASSLEQGSNTEAFF. The CDR3, as DNA: TGTGCCAGCAGCTTAGAACAGGGGTCGAACACTGAAGCTTTCTTT.

The table lists this clonotype with a count of one. The chain has TRBV20-1 and TRBJ2-5; the D gene is possibly TRBD2 (6 bases). The V gene's germline CDR1 is DFQATT and CDR2 SNEGSKA (reference sequence). The CDR3 totals 12 residues. The V end lost 5 bases, the J end lost 4 bases, and 11 bases lay between the germline ends. CDR3 loop: CSAGTPLETQYF. The CDR3 region has the DNA TGCAGTGCTGGGACTCCGCTAGAGACCCAGTACTTC.

The rearrangement joins TRBV11-2 to TRBJ2-1; the match to TRBD2 covers 10 bases. Germline values: CDR1 SGHAT, CDR2 FQNNGV. With V trimmed by 9 bases and J by 0 bases, 8 bases remained unmatched. The CDR3 loop spans 16 amino acids. CDR3 coding DNA: TGTGCCAGTACCCATAGCGGGGGGAGCTCCTACAATGAGCAGTTCTTC. Translating gives CASTHSGGSSYNEQFF.

The chain has TRBV2 and TRBJ2-1; 10 bases agree with TRBD2. The CDR3 contains 18 residues. V lost 0 bases and J lost 4; bases outside the gene matches: 9. Germline-derived CDR1 and CDR2 are SNHLY and FYNNEI. The CDR3 DNA reads TGTGCCAGCAGTGAAGCACCACCGACTAGCGGGCTGTACAATGAGCAGTTCTTC. Protein product: CASSEAPPTSGLYNEQFF.